This T cell receptor (beta chain) was documented in a study of beta chain features in type 1 diabetes. Study-level findings and limits: Moderately but significantly shorter TCRB CDR3s were found in Type 1 diabetes patients in all four CD4+ subsets.

To note about this clone: Its antigen is not identified.

Between the trimmed V and J ends, which lost 8 bases and 0 bases, there was a span of 7 bases. There are 11 residues in the CDR3. Looked up from germline, CDR1 is SQVTM and CDR2 is ANQGSEA. The entirety of the isolated RNA underwent reverse transcription, so expressed TCRB transcripts were sequenced. Here immunoSEQ multiplex PCR was the method, and the copy in TCRdb shows in-frame clones only, minus some. In the table there are around 690,000 clones, around 11% of which are singletons. The chain joins TRBV29-1 to TRBJ1-1, with no clear D. Sequencing was done on a sample of naive CD4+ T cells from blood. The sequence derives from a man younger than 45 with type 1 diabetes. DNA for the CDR3: TGCAGCACCGATATGAACACTGAAGCTTTCTTT. It specifies CSTDMNTEAFF.